The 22 T cell receptor beta chains in this list originate from one sample, sequenced in a study of T cells in Graves' hyperthyroidism and ophthalmopathy. The TCR beta CDR3 regions underwent amplification using RNA transcripts as the source. In the first-round RT-PCR of the TCR CDR3, the HTBI primer set was used. TCRdb ran MiXCR on the multiplex PCR reads and lists one entry per CDR3 protein. The data contain around 720,000 distinct CDR3 sequences, 35% of them singletons. Sequenced input: blood. The origin of the receptors is a middle-aged woman with Graves' hyperthyroidism.

This chain connects TRBV6-6 to TRBJ1-5, with D unresolved. In germline, CDR1 is MNHNY, CDR2 SVGAGI (reference sequence). The CDR3 runs to 14 residues. Trimming took 2 bases from V and 4 from J, leaving 9 bases between them. The CDR3 sequence is CASSYMQGNQPQHF. Here the CDR3 DNA reads TGTGCCAGCAGTTACATGCAAGGAAATCAGCCCCAGCATTTT.

Many counts were recorded for this clonotype. The chain employs TRBV2 and TRBJ1-5; tentative D call: TRBD1 (5 bases). Germline V gene lookup returns CDR1 SNHLY and CDR2 FYNNEI. V lost 6 bases and J lost 5, with 8 bases in between. This CDR3 is 12 amino acids long. The CDR3 coding sequence is TGTGCCAGCAGCGGGGCCTATCAGCCCCAGCATTTT. Its protein product is CASSGAYQPQHF.

A few counts support this clonotype. This chain connects TRBV10-3 to TRBJ2-7; 10 nucleotides align to TRBD2. Trimming removed 10 bases from V and 3 bases from J; junction bases left unmatched: 12. The CDR3 consists of 15 residues. CDR1 is ENHRY, CDR2 SYGVKD, per germline. DNA for the CDR3: TGTGCCAGCAGATCAAGCGGGAGGGCCCTCTACGAGCAGTACTTC. Its protein product is CASRSSGRALYEQYF.

The gene calls are TRBV7-9 and TRBJ1-4, with 7 bases matching TRBD1. Germline CDR1 reads SEHNR; CDR2 reads FQNEAQ (reference sequence). The trim removed 5 bases at V and 3 bases at J, leaving 21 bases unmatched. The CDR3 covers 20 residues. The CDR3 nucleotides are TGTGCCAGCAGCCAATTGAGACGGGACAGAGGGGAAGTTGCTAATGAAAAACTGTTTTTT. Encoded protein: CASSQLRRDRGEVANEKLFF.

A few counts support this clonotype. The chain recombines TRBV10-1 with TRBJ1-1; tentative D call: TRBD1 (6 bases). V was shortened by 7 bases and J by 5 bases, with 14 bases between the two germline ends. This CDR3 has 13 residues. The germline V gene has CDR1 WNHNN and CDR2 SYGVQD (reference sequence). The CDR3 spells CASTEGRGTEAFF. CDR3 sequence (DNA): TGCGCCAGCACCGAGGGGAGGGGGACTGAAGCTTTCTTT.

This clonotype was detected many times. The CDR3 bases are TGCGCCAGCAGTGAGTCGAAAAGCCAGCCCCAGCATTTT. This codes for CASSESKSQPQHF. V gene TRBV10-2 combines with J gene TRBJ1-5; D not certain. The V gene's germline CDR1 is WSHSY and CDR2 SAAADI. The germline V and J ends were trimmed by 0 bases and 7 bases, with 7 bases remaining between them. The CDR3 spans 13 residues.

This clonotype was counted ten times or more. The rearrangement uses TRBV29-1 and TRBJ1-2; the D gene is possibly TRBD1 (5 bases). Germline assignment: CDR1 SQVTM and CDR2 ANQGSEA. V was cut by 8 bases and J by 8 bases, with 15 bases left in between. The CDR3 length is 11 residues. DNA for the CDR3: TGCAGCTCGGTCAGGGATGGAGGCTACACCTTC. It is translated as CSSVRDGGYTF.

As regards this clonotype: A much bigger clone sits one base away, suggesting this may be a read error. In nucleotides, the CDR3 is TGTGCCATACGGACAGGTTCATCCGAGCAGTACTTC. Translated: CAIRTGSSEQYF. J is TRBJ2-7 and V is TRBV10-3; 7 bases agree with TRBD1. The V gene end was trimmed by 9 bases and the J gene end by 6 bases; junction bases not matched to a gene: 8. Per germline, CDR1 ENHRY and CDR2 SYGVKD. The CDR3 runs to 12 residues.

In this sample, this clonotype turned up a few times. CDR3 nucleotide sequence: TGCGCCAGCAGCCTCACAGGACCCAGCTCTAATCAGCCCCAGCATTTT. Protein sequence: CASSLTGPSSNQPQHF. V and J are TRBV5-1 and TRBJ1-5, with TRBD1 as a possible D gene (5 bases). The ends were cut back, 4 bases at V and 4 bases at J, with 18 bases in the middle. CDR3 length: 16 amino acids. From germline, CDR1 is SGHRS and CDR2 YFSETQ.

This clonotype appeared a few times. The V gene is TRBV19, the J gene TRBJ1-1; no reliable D call. The CDR3 runs to 14 residues. V lost 6 bases and J lost 0, with 11 bases in between. Germline assignment: CDR1 LNHDA and CDR2 SQIVND (reference sequence). Written as DNA, the CDR3 is TGTGCCAGTAGGACGCTTATTCTGAACACTGAAGCTTTCTTT. This sequence encodes CASRTLILNTEAFF.

This clonotype turned up a few times. V gene TRBV9 combines with J gene TRBJ2-5; D gene unclear. Germline assignment: CDR1 SGDLS and CDR2 YYNGEE. V was shortened by 4 bases and J by 0 bases, with 13 bases between the two germline ends. The CDR3 has 15 residues. DNA for the CDR3: TGTGCCAGCAGCCGTCAAGGACGGAACCAAGAGACCCAGTACTTC. It translates to CASSRQGRNQETQYF. The entire variable domain, with the rest obtained from reference TRBV9 and TRBJ2-5, is as follows: DSGVTQTPKHLITATGQRVTLRCSPRSGDLSVYWYQQSLDQGLQFLIQYYNGEERAKGNILERFSAQQFPDLHSELNLSSLELGDSALYFCASSRQGRNQETQYFGPGTRLLVL.

The sample holds many counts of this clonotype. V gene TRBV29-1 combines with J gene TRBJ1-1, with D possibly being TRBD1 (6 bases). This CDR3 comprises 13 residues. Per the germline V gene, CDR1 is SQVTM and CDR2 is ANQGSEA. CDR3 DNA sequence: TGCTCCCTCTTTACAGGGATTAACACTGAAGCTTTCTTT. It is translated as CSLFTGINTEAFF.

This clonotype was found a few times. The chain joins TRBV4-3 to TRBJ1-2, with D perhaps matching TRBD1 (5 bases). The CDR3 length is 15 residues. Trimming shortened V by 1 base and J by 2 bases, and 11 bases separated the two germline ends. The germline V gene has CDR1 LGHNA and CDR2 YSLEER. CDR3 bases: TGCGCCAGCAGCCAAGGACGACAGAGGAACTATGGCTACACCTTC. Translating it yields CASSQGRQRNYGYTF.

This clonotype was counted at least ten times. The junction and the germline gene differ at one end; a read error may be behind it. The V gene is TRBV20-1, the J gene TRBJ2-7, with D possibly TRBD2 on 5 matching bases. The germline V gene has CDR1 DFQATT and CDR2 SNEGSKA (reference sequence). The CDR3 contains 14 residues. CDR3 in DNA: TGTAGTGGCCTGCCGGGGAGCTACTTGGAAGAGCAGTACTTC. This translates into CSGLPGSYLEEQYF.

In this sample, this clonotype turned up many times. The chain has TRBV7-2 and TRBJ2-7, with 8 positions matching TRBD1. Unmatched junction bases numbered 14, after V lost 1 base and J lost 3 bases. In germline, CDR1 is SGHTA, CDR2 FQGNSA. The CDR3 contains 18 residues. CDR3 in amino acids: CASSLVSRGQGRSYEQYF. CDR3 in DNA: TGTGCCAGCAGCTTAGTGTCTCGTGGACAGGGTCGGAGCTACGAGCAGTACTTC.

This clonotype was seen many times. The V call is TRBV19, the J call TRBJ2-7, with 8 bases lining up with TRBD2. The CDR3 sequence is 15 residues long. Germline CDR1 reads LNHDA; CDR2 reads SQIVND (reference sequence). V was clipped by 2 bases and J by 2 bases; unmatched bases: 5. DNA of the CDR3: TGTGCCAGTAGTATAACGGCGGGAGGCGCCTACGAGCAGTACTTC. The encoded protein is CASSITAGGAYEQYF.

This clonotype occurred once. This chain links TRBV7-9 with TRBJ1-1, with D unresolved. V lost 3 bases, J lost 6 bases, and 17 bases lay in between. The CDR3 covers 15 residues. Germline CDR1 SEHNR, CDR2 FQNEAQ (reference sequence). CDR3 residues: CASSLLVGWGSEAFF. The CDR3 region has the DNA TGTGCCAGCAGCTTGCTCGTAGGGTGGGGATCTGAAGCTTTCTTT.

This clonotype showed up many times. CDR3 amino acids: CASSYGEVNGYTF. The CDR3 DNA reads as TGTGCCAGCAGTTATGGGGAGGTCAATGGCTACACCTTC. The J gene is TRBJ1-2, the V gene TRBV6-5; D call uncertain. The V gene lost 3 bases and the J gene lost 6 bases, with 11 bases spanning the gap. Looked up from germline, CDR1 is MNHEY and CDR2 is SVGAGI. This CDR3 is 13 amino acids long.

This clonotype has at least ten counts. The CDR3 nucleotides are TGCAGTGCTAGAGATCCAGGGTCCGGGGCCAACGTCCTGACTTTC. The encoded protein is CSARDPGSGANVLTF. The gene calls are TRBV20-1 and TRBJ2-6; a weak D match, TRBD1 (5 bases). Germline assignment: CDR1 DFQATT and CDR2 SNEGSKA (reference sequence). The CDR3 sequence is 15 residues long. V was pared by 0 bases and J by 4 bases, with 10 bases between.

The V call is TRBV7-2, the J call TRBJ2-5, with 8 bases fitting TRBD1. The J call may be wrong; the DNA end is better matched by TRBJ2-1. The CDR3 covers 13 residues. CDR1 and CDR2 (germline): SGHTA, FQGNSA. The CDR3 region is CASSQGAGNEQFF. CDR3 coding DNA: TGTGCCAGCAGCCAGGGGGCGGGGAATGAGCAGTTCTTC.

The chain couples TRBV7-2 to TRBJ2-3; D unclear. V was pared by 6 bases and J by 1 base, with 11 bases between. In germline, CDR1 is SGHTA, CDR2 FQGNSA. The CDR3 spans 14 residues. The DNA for the CDR3 is TGTGCCAGCAGACTTTCCTACCGCACAGATACGCAGTATTTT. This encodes CASRLSYRTDTQYF.

This clonotype was seen more than once but under ten times. The chain employs TRBV5-1 and TRBJ1-4; 7 bases line up with TRBD1. The CDR3 is 17 residues long. The germline V gene has CDR1 SGHRS and CDR2 YFSETQ. The trim removed 0 bases at V and 0 bases at J, leaving 5 bases unmatched. This CDR3 reads CASSLEGTAATNEKLFF. The CDR3 nucleotides are TGCGCCAGCAGCTTGGAAGGGACAGCTGCAACTAATGAAAAACTGTTTTTT.